These T cell receptor beta chains were read from a single sample in a study of blood T cell repertoires in COVID-19. The protocol was immunoSEQ multiplex PCR, while the TCRdb copy is restricted to in-frame clones and leaves out a portion. The sample has tens of thousands of clones, around nine tenths seen once. The specimen was peripheral blood. The origin of the receptors is a woman older than 75 with active COVID-19. CDR3s include the opening cysteine and the closing phenylalanine or tryptophan. The D gene is left open where the match is weak. The size entry is marked missing in some rows and otherwise reads once, few, many or a size class.

>TRBD1|-|TRBV7-9|TRBJ1-4
CASSFGQGSEKLFF
TGTGCCAGCAGCTTCGGACAGGGCTCTGAAAAACTGTTTTTT
>TRBD2|-|TRBV5-3|TRBJ2-7
CARSLEKLLAALGYEQYF
TGTGCCAGAAGCTTGGAAAAGCTACTAGCGGCCTTGGGCTACGAGCAGTACTTC
>TRBD2|-|TRBV13|TRBJ2-1
CASSGEREGFHNEQFF
TGTGCCAGCTCAGGGGAGCGGGAGGGGTTCCACAATGAGCAGTTCTTC
>TRBD2|-|TRBV6-2/TRBV6-3|TRBJ2-1
CASSFGLAGGYNEQFF
TGTGCCAGCAGCTTTGGACTAGCGGGAGGATACAATGAGCAGTTCTTC
>-|-|TRBV18|TRBJ2-1
CASSPQGHLWQQFF
TGTGCCAGCTCACCCCAGGGACACCTATGGCAGCAGTTCTTC
>TRBD1|-|TRBV13|TRBJ2-7
CASSPAGQGNYEQYF
TGTGCCAGCAGCCCGGCGGGACAGGGAAACTACGAGCAGTACTTC
>-|once|TRBV20-1|TRBJ1-1
CSARGFDRSFF
TGCAGTGCTAGAGGGTTTGACAGGTCTTTCTTT
>-|-|TRBV7-2|TRBJ2-1
CASRPGSSYNEQFF
TGTGCCAGCAGACCGGGAAGCTCCTACAATGAGCAGTTCTTC
>TRBD2|-|TRBV18|TRBJ2-1
CASSSALAGDYNEQFF
TGTGCCAGCTCATCCGCCTTAGCGGGGGATTACAATGAGCAGTTCTTC
>TRBD2|once|TRBV2|TRBJ2-1
CASTEWRGSSYNEQFF
TGTGCCAGCACCGAATGGCGCGGGAGCTCCTACAATGAGCAGTTCTTC
>TRBD2|-|TRBV9|TRBJ2-5
CASSVGLAGGHETQYF
TGTGCCAGCAGCGTAGGCCTGGCGGGAGGGCATGAGACCCAGTACTTC
>TRBD1|-|TRBV28|TRBJ1-2
CASSDRRGAATF
TGTGCCAGCAGCGACCGCAGGGGGGCGGCGACCTTC
>TRBD2|-|TRBV7-3|TRBJ2-2
CASRGGVNTGELFF
TGTGCCAGCAGGGGAGGGGTGAACACCGGGGAGCTGTTTTTT
>-|-|TRBV18|TRBJ1-3
CAAAGVGNTIYF
TGTGCTGCAGCAGGGGTTGGAAACACCATATATTTT
>-|-|TRBV7-8|TRBJ1-2
CASSLVGGSNYGYTF
TGTGCCAGCAGCTTAGTGGGAGGGTCTAACTATGGCTACACCTTC
>TRBD2|-|TRBV2|TRBJ2-7
CASKGLAAEQYF
TGTGCCAGTAAGGGACTAGCGGCCGAGCAGTACTTC
>-|-|TRBV30|TRBJ1-4
CAWSVPGPEKLFF
TGTGCCTGGAGTGTCCCTGGGCCCGAAAAACTGTTTTTT
>TRBD2|-|TRBV4-3|TRBJ2-2
CASSQALLAGVGRSGAGELFF
TGCGCCAGCAGCCAAGCCCTTTTAGCGGGAGTGGGCAGGTCCGGGGCCGGGGAGCTGTTTTTT
>-|-|TRBV7-2|TRBJ1-1
CASSSFSGGSSEAFF
TGTGCCAGCAGCTCCTTCTCCGGGGGGAGCTCTGAAGCTTTCTTT
>-|-|TRBV7-2|TRBJ2-1
CASSPRPGQAYNEQFF
TGTGCCAGCAGCCCGAGGCCGGGACAAGCCTACAATGAGCAGTTCTTC
>-|-|TRBV20-1|TRBJ2-5
CSAISETQYF
TGCAGTGCTATCTCTGAGACCCAGTACTTC
>-|-|TRBV10-3|TRBJ2-4
CAISETGTTNIQYF
TGTGCCATCAGTGAAACCGGGACAACCAACATTCAGTACTTC
>-|-|TRBV5-1|TRBJ2-7
CASSLDPSSYEQYF
TGCGCCAGCAGCTTGGATCCGTCCTCCTACGAGCAGTACTTC
>-|-|TRBV5-4|TRBJ1-3
CASSQQDRNTIYF
TGTGCCAGCAGCCAGCAAGACAGAAACACCATATATTTT